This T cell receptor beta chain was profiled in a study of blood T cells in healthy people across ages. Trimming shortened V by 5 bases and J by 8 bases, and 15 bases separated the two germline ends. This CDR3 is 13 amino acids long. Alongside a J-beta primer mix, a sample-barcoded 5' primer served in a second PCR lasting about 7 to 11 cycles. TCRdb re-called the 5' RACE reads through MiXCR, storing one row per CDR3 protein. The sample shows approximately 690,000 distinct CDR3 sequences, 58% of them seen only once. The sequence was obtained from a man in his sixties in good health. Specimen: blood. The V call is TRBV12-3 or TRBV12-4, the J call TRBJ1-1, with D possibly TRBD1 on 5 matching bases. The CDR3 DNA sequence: TGTGCCAGCAGTCCCCAACAGGCTAGCGAAGCTTTCTTT. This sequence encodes CASSPQQASEAFF.